This T cell receptor (beta chain) is drawn from a study of shared clonotypes between healthy human individuals. Findings of the study overall: The naive CD4 repertoires of a handful of donors were compared, and approximately 4.7% of clonotypes were shared. The four-donor shared clonotypes exceeded non-shared clonotypes in generation probability, with non-shared ones scoring lower. Blood alone was sampled, and tissue repertoires likely differ.

The CDR3 loop spans 15 amino acids. The junction had 4 bases not matched to a gene; V was cut back by 0 bases and J by 5 bases. CDR1 SGHAT and CDR2 FQNNGV come from the germline V gene. Concerning this clone: Its target is not known.

Researchers partitioned CD4+ cells into CD45RA+ naive and CD45RA-negative memory subsets. TCRdb's table, derived via immunoSEQ multiplex PCR, lists solely in-frame clones and lacks some. The sample has about 980,000 clones, roughly 72% seen once. Sequenced material: memory CD4+ T cells sorted from blood. Stated subset: CD45RA-negative fraction. The TCR sequence derives from a man between 18 and 29 years old in good health. This chain connects TRBV11-2 to TRBJ2-1; 7 bases are a match to TRBD2. For the CDR3, the DNA is TGTGCCAGCAGCTTAGAGCGGGAGCCCCACAATGAGCAGTTCTTC. This codes for CASSLEREPHNEQFF.